This is a list of T cell receptor beta chains from one sample in a study of blood T cell repertoires in COVID-19. TCRdb's table, derived via immunoSEQ multiplex PCR, lists solely in-frame clones and lacks some. The sample contains 140,000 to 150,000 clones, about 80% of which appear only once. The material sequenced was PBMCs or T cells enriched from blood (not recorded which). Receptors originate from a woman in her fifties or sixties who had recovered from COVID-19. CDR3s include the opening cysteine and the closing phenylalanine or tryptophan. Clone size appears in some rows only: once, few, many, or a class for an expanded clone.

v_call | clone_size | cdr3_aa
TRBV10-1 | NA | CASSEGKLAGFQETQYF
TRBV10-3 | NA | CAISVGGESNEQFF
TRBV5-1 | NA | CASSPLDRPGGYTF
TRBV9 | NA | CASSVGQGPYNEQFF
TRBV11-3 | NA | CASSLGRNNEQFF
TRBV6-5 | NA | CASSAGHISGNTIYF
TRBV7-2 | few | CASSLGRGQSNTEAFF
TRBV5-1 | NA | CASRLGQNTEAFF
TRBV4-1 | NA | CASSQDRDRGPQNQPQHF
TRBV5-6 | NA | CASSLVPGRSSPLHF
TRBV5-1 | NA | CASRSSGGTTGELFF
TRBV28 | NA | CASSLWRTTGNQPQHF
TRBV19 | few | CASSVRDKGGYTF
TRBV29-1 | NA | CSVEDGQGSSYEQYF
TRBV28 | NA | CASSPGGNNSPLHF
TRBV6-2/TRBV6-3 | NA | CASSRDINEKLFF
TRBV5-1 | NA | CASYESLASGELFF